This T cell receptor (beta chain) stems from a study of human T cells and chemical hapten exposure. TCRdb re-called the RACE reads with MiXCR, one entry per CDR3 protein. This sample has about 130,000 distinct CDR3 sequences, with about 9.4% found just once. The CDR3 runs 14 residues. CDR1 is SQVTM and CDR2 is ANQGSEA in the germline V gene. V gave up 6 bases and J gave up 6 bases; unmatched junction bases: 12. Described time point: healthy volunteer bleed at 2 weeks. Unfractionated whole blood yielded total RNA. Sequencing was performed on whole blood. This rearrangement joins TRBV29-1 to TRBJ2-7; 9 bases map to TRBD2. The TCR comes from a male donor in good health. Some clones in this sample may be carry-over from other donors' samples. The CDR3 coding sequence is TGCAGCGTCGAGAACCTAGCGGGGAGCGGCGAGCAGTACTTC. Protein sequence: CSVENLAGSGEQYF.